A selection of T cell receptor beta chains follows, all from one sample in a study of OX40 agonist ivuxolimab in advanced cancers. Clones were read by immunoSEQ multiplex PCR, and TCRdb kept only the in-frame ones, dropping some. In the table there are 40,000 to 65,000 clones, roughly 90% of which are singletons. The specimen comprised CD4+ or CD8+ T cells sorted from blood, sampled in a trial of the OX40 agonist ivuxolimab. The receptors shown here come from an adult with an advanced solid tumor such as melanoma, head and neck, liver or kidney cancer. Both conserved end residues are trimmed from each CDR3. D genes are given only for firm matches. Clone size appears in some rows only: once, few, many, or a class for an expanded clone.

- | TRBV4-1 | - | ASSRQQQYEQY
- | TRBV5-4 | - | ASSLRGEQY
- | TRBV18 | TRBD1 | ASSVGTDNTEAF
- | TRBV2 | - | ASSEASGVQPQH
- | TRBV9 | - | ASSAGAGPGAYEQY
- | TRBV11-3 | TRBD2 | ASSLEAGSGSRSEQF
- | TRBV5-8 | TRBD1 | ASSPGQANTGELF
once | TRBV7-9 | - | ASNQLGSYEQY
- | TRBV10-1 | - | ASSPGSLTTEAF
- | TRBV6-5 | - | ASRDSRDTQY
- | TRBV5-6 | - | ASSSTDTNYGYT
- | TRBV5-1 | - | ASSWATGPSTEAF
- | TRBV28 | - | ASSLAGQTYEQY
- | TRBV7-6 | TRBD1 | ASSFDRGLQTQY
- | TRBV28 | - | ASNPGDQLSGYT
- | TRBV6-1 | - | ASSLPGLTDTQY
- | TRBV2 | - | ASTSYREGHT
- | TRBV10-1 | - | ASSYDYNEQF
- | TRBV6-5 | - | ASSYSSLNTGELF
- | TRBV4-1 | - | ASSQDYGAVYEQY
- | TRBV9 | - | ASSVPPAGSREKLF
- | TRBV12-2 | - | ASRLGMGAWGEGEQF
- | TRBV18 | - | ASSRVHPDTQY
once | TRBV7-9 | - | ASSLDHGGGDEQF
- | TRBV18 | TRBD1 | ASSLRGQGYYNEQF
- | TRBV28 | - | ASSSSSLQGEQY
- | TRBV29-1 | - | SVGGAGEQY
- | TRBV5-1 | - | ASSLERGALGAF
- | TRBV7-9 | TRBD1 | ASNPISGQGLPGNTIY
few | TRBV5-5 | TRBD2 | ASSLGTSGDPFQETQY
- | TRBV5-1 | TRBD2 | ASSLVSSGAYEQY
- | TRBV6-5 | - | ASSYRGSSYEQY